This entry lists 30 T cell receptor beta chains sequenced from one sample in a study of T cells in Graves' hyperthyroidism and ophthalmopathy. Amplified regions were TCR beta CDR3 sequences from RNA transcripts. The HTBI set primed first-round TCR CDR3 RT-PCR. Using its own MiXCR run on the multiplex PCR reads, TCRdb lists one record per CDR3 protein. The sample gives about 400,000 distinct CDR3 sequences, 15% to 19% of which show up once; roughly 13% is in the top ten. Sequencing was carried out using blood. These receptors were obtained from a woman younger than 30 with Graves' hyperthyroidism.

This clonotype has at least ten counts. This chain links TRBV27 with TRBJ1-5, with 9 bases fitting TRBD1. Losses at the gene ends were 4 bases for V and 2 bases for J; bases not matched to a gene: 12. Germline V lookup: CDR1 MNHEY, CDR2 SMNVEV (reference sequence). There are 18 residues in the CDR3. DNA for the CDR3: TGTGCCAGCAGTTCCATGGGGGACAGGGAGGGCGGCAATCAGCCCCAGCATTTT. Translation: CASSSMGDREGGNQPQHF.

This clonotype was found a few times. The rearrangement uses TRBV5-6 and TRBJ2-1; a weak D match, TRBD1 (6 bases). Germline V CDR1 and CDR2: SGHDT, YYEEEE. Trimming removed 2 bases at V and 1 base at J, with 13 bases between. There are 16 residues in the CDR3. CDR3 sequence reads: CASSFRAGESYNEQFF. In nucleotides, the CDR3 is TGTGCCAGCAGCTTCCGGGCAGGGGAATCCTACAATGAGCAGTTCTTC. Based on the CDR3 plus reference TRBV5-6 and TRBJ2-1, the full variable domain is DAGVTQSPTHLIKTRGQQVTLRCSPKSGHDTVSWYQQALGQGPQFIFQYYEEEERQRGNFPDRFSGHQFPNYSSELNVNALLLGDSALYLCASSFRAGESYNEQFFGPGTRLTVL.

This clonotype was seen only a few times. This sequence joins TRBV3-1 and TRBJ1-1, with D perhaps TRBD1 (5 bases). The length of the CDR3 is 14 residues. CDR1 is LGHDT and CDR2 is YNNKEL in the germline V gene (reference sequence). Trimming left V 6 bases short and J 3 bases short, with 14 bases between. In DNA form, the CDR3 reads TGTGCCAGCAGTCCCGGGGCCTGGGACACTGAAGCTTTCTTT. Its translation: CASSPGAWDTEAFF.

This clonotype was counted a few times. V and J are TRBV12-3 or TRBV12-4 and TRBJ2-2, with D possibly being TRBD1 (6 bases). Deletions cut 6 bases from V and 2 bases from J, with 13 bases between. This CDR3 has 15 amino acids. The CDR3 sequence is CASSSGTTNTGELFF. CDR3 in DNA: TGTGCCAGCAGCTCCGGGACAACAAACACCGGGGAGCTGTTTTTT.

This clonotype was observed many times. The genes are TRBV5-6 and TRBJ2-1; the D is unclear. Deletions cut 1 base from V and 9 bases from J, with 5 bases between. This CDR3 is built from 11 residues. CDR1 is SGHDT, CDR2 YYEEEE, per germline. CDR3 nucleotide sequence: TGTGCCAGCAGCTTGTTTATTGAGCAGTTCTTC. Its protein is CASSLFIEQFF.

This clonotype appeared many times. The CDR3 DNA reads as TGTGCCAGCAAGGGCCAGGGAATTATGAGCTATGGCTACACCTTC. Translating it yields CASKGQGIMSYGYTF. This chain links TRBV2 with TRBJ1-2, with a tentative D call TRBD1 (5 bases). The CDR3 is made up of 15 amino acids. Germline CDR1 SNHLY, CDR2 FYNNEI. V gave up 7 bases and J gave up 4 bases, with 19 bases separating them.

This clonotype was detected only a few times. This chain joins TRBV19 and TRBJ2-2, with TRBD1 matching 7 bases. This CDR3 is built from 16 residues. Per germline, CDR1 LNHDA and CDR2 SQIVND (reference sequence). The V gene end was trimmed by 6 bases and the J gene end by 7 bases; junction bases not matched to a gene: 14. The CDR3 DNA follows: TGTGCCAGTAGCAACAGACAGGGACGAGAGTTCGGGGAGCTGTTTTTT. Encoded protein: CASSNRQGREFGELFF.

Only a few counts were recorded for this clonotype. The V and J genes are TRBV7-9 and TRBJ1-3; D remains ambiguous. V was trimmed by 10 bases and J by 2 bases, leaving 15 bases between them. Per the germline V gene, CDR1 is SEHNR and CDR2 is FQNEAQ (reference sequence). This CDR3 contains 14 residues. The CDR3 coding sequence is TGTGCCACCATGCTCTACGGAGCTGGAAACACCATATATTTT. Its protein is CATMLYGAGNTIYF.

This clonotype appeared many times. The genes are TRBV7-9 and TRBJ1-1; tentative D call: TRBD1 (6 bases). The V end was cut by 1 base, the J end by 1 base, with 19 bases between. Looked up from germline, CDR1 is SEHNR and CDR2 is FQNEAQ (reference sequence). This CDR3 region has 18 residues. CDR3 protein: CASSLVWTVDDPNTEAFF. DNA for the CDR3: TGTGCCAGCAGCTTAGTTTGGACAGTGGACGATCCGAACACTGAAGCTTTCTTT.

The rearrangement joins TRBV6-1 to TRBJ1-2, with 7 positions matching TRBD1. The germline CDR1 and CDR2 sequences are MNHNS and SASEGT. V shed 6 bases and J 1 base; nucleotides not matched to a gene: 5. The CDR3 length is 14 residues. The CDR3 spells CASRRQGFNYGYTF. The CDR3 DNA follows: TGTGCCAGCAGACGACAGGGATTTAACTATGGCTACACCTTC.

The genes are TRBV15 and TRBJ2-2; the match to TRBD2 covers 11 bases. Germline CDR1 and CDR2: LNHNV and YYDKDF (reference sequence). J was trimmed by 3 bases and V by 5 bases; bases with no gene match: 5. The CDR3 contains 16 residues. The CDR3 DNA reads TGTGCCACCAGCGTAGCGGGGGGGCCTTACACCGGGGAGCTGTTTTTT. Encoded protein: CATSVAGGPYTGELFF.

V gene TRBV20-1 combines with J gene TRBJ2-5, with a weak D call TRBD2 (7 bases). The CDR3 loop spans 13 amino acids. The V gene lost 3 bases and the J gene lost 4 bases, with 12 bases spanning the gap. Germline V CDR1 and CDR2: DFQATT, SNEGSKA (reference sequence). CDR3 sequence: CSARSGGVETQYF. The CDR3, as DNA: TGCAGTGCTAGGTCGGGGGGCGTAGAGACCCAGTACTTC.

This clonotype showed up many times. The chain recombines TRBV2 with TRBJ1-1; D unresolved. V lost 7 bases to trimming and J lost 2 bases, with 14 bases between them. The CDR3 spans 14 residues. Germline values: CDR1 SNHLY, CDR2 FYNNEI. CDR3 sequence reads: CASIVEQGNTEAFF. CDR3 nucleotides: TGTGCCAGCATAGTGGAGCAAGGTAACACTGAAGCTTTCTTT.

The chain combines TRBV19 with TRBJ1-5; D unclear. In germline, CDR1 is LNHDA, CDR2 SQIVND (reference sequence). The CDR3 consists of 14 residues. The V end lost 5 bases, the J end lost 3 bases, and 11 bases lay between the germline ends. The chain's CDR3 is CASSEGTINQPQHF. The CDR3, as DNA: TGTGCCAGTAGTGAGGGCACGATCAATCAGCCCCAGCATTTT.

The V call is TRBV6-4, the J call TRBJ1-1; no clear D. Germline V gives CDR1 MRHNA, CDR2 SNTAGT. The V and J ends lost 3 bases and 2 bases respectively, with 7 bases between them. CDR3 size: 13 residues. CDR3 protein: CASSERVNTEAFF. The DNA of the CDR3 is TGTGCCAGCAGTGAACGCGTCAACACTGAAGCTTTCTTT.

Many counts were recorded for this clonotype. The chain uses TRBV28 and TRBJ1-3; TRBD1 might be the D (5 bases). This CDR3 has 15 amino acids. Trimming removed 5 bases at V and 9 bases at J, with 20 bases between. Germline-derived CDR1 and CDR2 are MDHEN and SYDVKM. The CDR3 DNA follows: TGTGCCAGCAGTCAGACGGGACGGAGGGGTGGCACCATATATTTT. Encoded protein: CASSQTGRRGGTIYF.

Comments on this clonotype: At one end, the junction sequence differs from germline, possibly due to a read error. This chain joins TRBV12-3 or TRBV12-4 and TRBJ2-1; 7 bases line up with TRBD2. The CDR3 contains 13 residues. The CDR3 sequence: CASTLGTNNEQFF. The CDR3 coding sequence is TGTGCCAGCACTTTAGGGACTAACAATGAGCAGTTCTTC.

This clonotype was observed many times. The chain's CDR3 is CARRNQGPSSGNTIYF. The CDR3 bases are TGTGCCAGACGGAATCAGGGGCCGTCCTCTGGAAACACCATATATTTT. The rearrangement links TRBV12-3 or TRBV12-4 to TRBJ1-3; D possibly corresponds to TRBD1 (6 bases). The V end was cut by 9 bases, the J end by 0 bases, with 18 bases between. The CDR3 contains 16 residues.

In this sample, this clonotype turned up a few times. The V and J genes are TRBV18 and TRBJ1-3, with D hard to call. From germline, CDR1 is KGHSH and CDR2 LQKENI. This CDR3 has 16 amino acids. V was pared by 6 bases and J by 3 bases, with 18 bases between. The CDR3 DNA follows: TGTGCCAGCTCCCCCAACGGGGATATGGGTGGAAACACCATATATTTT. This sequence encodes CASSPNGDMGGNTIYF.

Only a few counts were recorded for this clonotype. The rearrangement joins TRBV5-1 to TRBJ2-3; TRBD2 matches at 12 bases. The CDR3 loop spans 16 amino acids. Looked up from germline, CDR1 is SGHRS and CDR2 is YFSETQ. V trimming: 4 bases; J trimming: 4 bases; junction bases outside the gene matches: 7. The CDR3 protein is CASSGILAGGADTQYF. The CDR3 nucleotides read TGCGCCAGCAGCGGAATACTAGCGGGAGGTGCAGATACGCAGTATTTT. Drawing the rest from reference TRBV5-1 and TRBJ2-3, the complete variable domain is KAGVTQTPRYLIKTRGQQVTLSCSPISGHRSVSWYQQTPGQGLQFLFEYFSETQRNKGNFPGRFSGRQFSNSRSEMNVSTLELGDSALYLCASSGILAGGADTQYFGPGTRLTVL.

The sample holds many counts of this clonotype. The V call is TRBV7-6, the J call TRBJ2-2; TRBD2 is a possible D gene (6 bases). V shed 5 bases and J shed 4 bases, with 17 bases lying between them. This CDR3 contains 16 residues. From germline, CDR1 is SGHVS and CDR2 FNYEAQ. The CDR3 region has the DNA TGTGCCAGCAGCATGGGACTCCCCCCGTCCACCGGGGAGCTGTTTTTT. The encoded protein is CASSMGLPPSTGELFF.

This clonotype has a handful of counts. The gene calls are TRBV19 and TRBJ2-1; 8 nucleotides align to TRBD2. The CDR3 is made up of 15 amino acids. Germline CDR1 reads LNHDA; CDR2 reads SQIVND (reference sequence). The trim removed 6 bases at V and 2 bases at J, leaving 6 bases unmatched. CDR3 DNA sequence: TGTGCCAGTAGGACAGCGGGAGTAACCTACAATGAGCAGTTCTTC. This encodes CASRTAGVTYNEQFF.

This clonotype was observed many times. J is TRBJ2-6 and V is TRBV7-3, with no clear D. This CDR3 has 15 residues. V lost 5 bases and J 0 bases, leaving 8 bases between the germline ends. Per the germline V gene, CDR1 is SGHTA and CDR2 is FQGTGA. The CDR3 is CASSPKSSGANVLTF. The CDR3 DNA sequence: TGTGCCAGCAGCCCGAAAAGCTCTGGGGCCAACGTCCTGACTTTC.

In its sample, this clonotype was seen many times. The chain uses TRBV3-1 and TRBJ1-2; 7 bases match TRBD1. Germline CDR1 LGHDT, CDR2 YNNKEL (reference sequence). Trimming at V came to 0 bases and at J to 7 bases, leaving 5 bases not matched to a gene. This CDR3 region has 14 residues. The CDR3 DNA follows: TGTGCCAGCAGCCAAGATCGGACAGGCAGTGGCTACACCTTC. It yields the protein CASSQDRTGSGYTF.

The chain recombines TRBV19 with TRBJ1-2, with D unresolved. The CDR3 sequence is 15 residues long. From germline, CDR1 is LNHDA and CDR2 SQIVND (reference sequence). V dropped 4 bases and J dropped 1 base, with 13 bases sitting between them. The CDR3 reads CASSTTGSLNYGYTF. The CDR3 DNA sequence: TGTGCCAGTAGTACCACTGGATCGCTTAACTATGGCTACACCTTC.

The table lists this clonotype with many counts. The rearrangement joins TRBV6-1 to TRBJ1-3, with D possibly TRBD1 on 6 matching bases. V lost 6 bases and J 4 bases, leaving 22 bases between the germline ends. Germline-derived CDR1 and CDR2 are MNHNS and SASEGT. CDR3 length equals 17 residues. The CDR3 spells CASRPEAGGAVGNTIYF. The DNA for the CDR3 is TGTGCCAGCAGACCCGAAGCCGGGGGGGCGGTGGGAAACACCATATATTTT.

The sample holds many counts of this clonotype. The chain carries TRBV5-6 and TRBJ2-1; D is undetermined. V was trimmed by 0 bases and J by 4 bases, leaving 14 bases between them. CDR3 length equals 16 residues. The germline V gene encodes CDR1 SGHDT and CDR2 YYEEEE. CDR3 in amino acids: CASSLGRLLKYNEQFF. The CDR3 nucleotides are TGTGCCAGCAGCTTGGGACGACTGTTGAAGTACAATGAGCAGTTCTTC.

This clonotype was observed at least ten times. V gene TRBV28 combines with J gene TRBJ2-5; 8 positions agree with TRBD2. J gave up 4 bases and V 6 bases, and 16 bases lay outside the gene matches. The CDR3 contains 17 residues. Germline V gives CDR1 MDHEN, CDR2 SYDVKM. CDR3 sequence: CASSLWGIAGSLETQYF. CDR3 sequence (DNA): TGTGCCAGCAGCCTATGGGGGATAGCGGGAAGTCTAGAGACCCAGTACTTC.

A few counts support this clonotype. The gene calls are TRBV12-3 or TRBV12-4 and TRBJ2-7; D unresolved. The CDR3 extends over 12 amino acids. V lost 2 bases to trimming and J lost 5 bases, with 7 bases between them. The CDR3 sequence is CASSLQLHEQYF. The CDR3 nucleotides read TGTGCCAGCAGTTTACAGCTCCACGAGCAGTACTTC.

The sample holds a few counts of this clonotype. This chain uses TRBV18 with TRBJ2-7; D uncertain. V was pared by 2 bases and J by 4 bases, with 9 bases between. CDR1 and CDR2 from the germline V gene are KGHSH and LQKENI. The CDR3 totals 13 residues. The CDR3 here is CASSPTDRYEQYF. CDR3 sequence (DNA): TGTGCCAGCTCACCAACGGACCGTTACGAGCAGTACTTC.